One sample yielded the 26 T cell receptor beta chains listed below, sequenced in a study of molecular identifiers for immune sequencing clone quantification (dated by TCRdb to the late 2010s). The library was prepared using PCR. Reads for this sample came from an Illumina HiSeq 4000. Using fastp trimming at Q25 and MiXCR clonotype assembly, TCRdb reanalyzed the public sequencing data and kept in-frame beta chains. CDR3 protein sequences are deduplicated, and each keeps its most common genes and DNA. In all, the sample holds 460,000 or so distinct CDR3 sequences, and over 20% of those were seen once. Approximately 0.8% of the sample comes from the top ten. Sequencing input: naive CD8+ T cells from blood, with Jurkat cell RNA spiked in. The cell subset or site tag for this specimen amounts to: FACS-sorted CD8+CD4-CCR7+CD45RA+ naive T cells. Receptor source: a human donor in good health. Some libraries in this study had Jurkat cell RNA spiked in.

The table lists this clonotype with a few counts. This chain joins TRBV6-2 or TRBV6-3 and TRBJ2-1; 7 bases are shared with TRBD2. The J segment lost 3 bases and the V segment lost 2 bases, leaving 4 bases of the junction unmatched. Germline CDR1 is MNHEY and CDR2 is SVGEGT. The CDR3 extends over 15 amino acids. CDR3 DNA sequence: TGTGCCAGCAGTTACGTCCCTAGCGGCTACAATGAGCAGTTCTTC. Protein product: CASSYVPSGYNEQFF.

This clonotype was observed at least ten times. In DNA form, the CDR3 reads TGCGCCAGCCGAAGGGGACTTAACACTGAAGCTTTCTTT. The encoded protein is CASRRGLNTEAFF. The chain links TRBV5-1 to TRBJ1-1; tentatively, D is TRBD1 (5 bases). The CDR3 sequence is 13 residues long. Germline lookup yields CDR1 SGHRS and CDR2 YFSETQ. V gave up 7 bases and J gave up 2 bases, with 12 bases separating them.

The CDR3 nucleotides are TGTGCCAGCAGCTCCGGACTAGTTGCCTACGAGCAGTACTTC. This codes for CASSSGLVAYEQYF. The chain is built from TRBV11-2 and TRBJ2-7; 7 nucleotides agree with TRBD2. Germline values: CDR1 SGHAT, CDR2 FQNNGV. The CDR3 extends over 14 amino acids. Trimming took 4 bases from V and 2 from J; bases not matched to a gene: 5. The variable domain in full, completed from reference TRBV11-2 and TRBJ2-7, reads EAGVAQSPRYKIIEKRQSVAFWCNPISGHATLYWYQQILGQGPKLLIQFQNNGVVDDSQLPKDRFSAERLKGVDSTLKIQPAKLEDSAVYLCASSSGLVAYEQYFGPGTRLTVT.

The sample holds many counts of this clonotype. The chain links TRBV19 to TRBJ1-5, with a tentative D call TRBD1 (5 bases). Germline V CDR1 and CDR2: LNHDA, SQIVND (reference sequence). This CDR3 spans 16 amino acids. V was clipped by 6 bases and J by 1 base, with 16 bases between them. CDR3: CASRISQGRSNQPQHF. CDR3 nucleotides: TGTGCCAGTAGAATTAGCCAGGGAAGGAGCAATCAGCCCCAGCATTTT.

There are many counts of this clonotype. This chain links TRBV2 with TRBJ2-7; the D gene is possibly TRBD1 (6 bases). The CDR3 totals 15 residues. The V gene's germline CDR1 is SNHLY and CDR2 FYNNEI. The germline V and J ends were trimmed by 7 bases and 1 base, with 17 bases remaining between them. The DNA for the CDR3 is TGTGCCAGCACCCCCAGCAGGGGAAAGTCCTACGAGCAGTACTTC. As protein: CASTPSRGKSYEQYF.

This clonotype was detected only a few times. V usage is TRBV2 and J usage is TRBJ2-4; 12 bases are shared with TRBD2. The germline gives CDR1 SNHLY, CDR2 FYNNEI. There are 14 residues in the CDR3. Trimming at V came to 4 bases and at J to 10 bases, leaving 5 bases not matched to a gene. CDR3 nucleotide sequence: TGTGCCAGCAGTGGACTAGCGGGAGAGGGAATTCAGTACTTC. This sequence encodes CASSGLAGEGIQYF.

Ten or more counts support this clonotype. V is TRBV29-1 and J is TRBJ1-1; D is unresolved. Between the trimmed V and J ends, which lost 7 bases and 0 bases, there was a span of 9 bases. There are 12 residues in the CDR3. Germline CDR1 and CDR2: SQVTM and ANQGSEA. The DNA for the CDR3 is TGCAGCGCTGTTCTTTTGAACACTGAAGCTTTCTTT. Translating gives CSAVLLNTEAFF.

CDR3 bases: TGTGCCAGCAGCTTCTCTAGCGCTGAGACCCAGTACTTC. Its translation: CASSFSSAETQYF. The chain couples TRBV7-8 to TRBJ2-5, with D tentatively TRBD2 (6 bases). Trimming cost V 3 bases and J 5 bases, with 10 bases left between them. The CDR3 is made up of 13 amino acids. Germline loops: CDR1 SGHVS, CDR2 FQNEAQ.

This clonotype appeared many times. V gene TRBV28 combines with J gene TRBJ1-5; D possibly corresponds to TRBD1 (5 bases). This CDR3 comprises 15 residues. V was cut by 2 bases and J by 6 bases, with 14 bases left in between. Germline values: CDR1 MDHEN, CDR2 SYDVKM. The CDR3 nucleotides are TGTGCCAGCAGTTTAAACCCCAGGGCCGGTCAGCCCCAGCATTTT. This translates into CASSLNPRAGQPQHF.

This clonotype was seen a few times. The chain uses TRBV13 and TRBJ2-3; TRBD1 is a possible D gene (6 bases). Germline V gene sequence: CDR1 PRHDT, CDR2 FYEKMQ (reference sequence). Trimming removed 5 bases from V and 5 bases from J, with 20 bases in between. The CDR3 spans 16 residues. The CDR3 DNA reads as TGTGCCAGCAGCATCCCTCGGGACACCGTTATAGATACGCAGTATTTT. It is translated as CASSIPRDTVIDTQYF.

This clonotype was seen ten or more times. This chain links TRBV4-1 with TRBJ2-1; 11 bases fit TRBD2. Trimming took 0 bases from V and 15 from J; bases not matched to a gene: 13. The CDR3 is 16 residues long. Germline CDR1 MGHRA, CDR2 YSYEKL. CDR3 nucleotide sequence: TGCGCCAGCAGCCAAGAATTGCTAGCGGGGGGAATGGGGCTGTTCTTC. It is translated as CASSQELLAGGMGLFF.

The chain combines TRBV2 with TRBJ2-5, with 8 bases matching TRBD2. The junction had 7 bases not matched to a gene; V was cut back by 8 bases and J by 2 bases. CDR3 length: 14 residues. CDR1 and CDR2 from the germline V gene are SNHLY and FYNNEI. The CDR3: CASLSEREQETQYF. CDR3 DNA sequence: TGTGCCAGCCTTTCCGAGCGGGAGCAAGAGACCCAGTACTTC.

As regards this clonotype: Being one base from a much bigger clone, this may be a read error. The rearrangement links TRBV28 to TRBJ1-1; TRBD1 matches at 8 bases. The CDR3 extends over 15 amino acids. V lost 2 bases and J lost 3; bases outside the gene matches: 5. Germline values: CDR1 MDHEN, CDR2 SYDVKM. The CDR3 coding sequence is TGTGCCAGCAGTTTAATGGGACAGGATTACACTGAAGCTTTCTTT. It codes for CASSLMGQDYTEAFF.

This clonotype was seen only a few times. This sequence joins TRBV7-9 and TRBJ2-3; a possible D gene is TRBD2 (6 bases). V dropped 6 bases and J dropped 4 bases, with 23 bases sitting between them. The CDR3 runs to 17 residues. CDR1 is SEHNR, CDR2 FQNEAQ, per germline (reference sequence). CDR3 residues: CASSHISGLPGADTQYF. In DNA form, the CDR3 reads TGTGCCAGCAGTCATATTAGCGGTCTCCCCGGGGCAGATACGCAGTATTTT.

J is TRBJ2-7 and V is TRBV4-2; D remains ambiguous. The CDR3 totals 13 residues. V shed 0 bases and J shed 3 bases, with 6 bases lying between them. Germline-derived CDR1 and CDR2 are LGHNA and YNFKEQ. The CDR3 region has the DNA TGTGCCAGCAGCCAAGAGATCGGCTACGAGCAGTACTTC. It specifies CASSQEIGYEQYF.

This clonotype was counted ten times or more. This sequence joins TRBV4-2 and TRBJ2-2, with 7 positions matching TRBD1. J lost 5 bases, V lost 1 base, and 13 bases had no gene match. Germline CDR1 LGHNA, CDR2 YNFKEQ. The CDR3 is made up of 18 amino acids. Written as DNA, the CDR3 is TGTGCCAGCAGCCAAGGGCCTTCTTTGACAGGGCGGACCGGGGAGCTGTTTTTT. Encoded protein: CASSQGPSLTGRTGELFF.

The genes are TRBV19 and TRBJ1-1, with 9 bases that match TRBD1. This CDR3 has 17 residues. The germline V gene encodes CDR1 LNHDA and CDR2 SQIVND (reference sequence). V gave up 4 bases and J gave up 0 bases; unmatched junction bases: 9. For the CDR3, the DNA is TGTGCCAGTAGTACGGACAGGGGATATCTTTTGAACACTGAAGCTTTCTTT. Protein sequence: CASSTDRGYLLNTEAFF.

This clonotype was found many times. The rearrangement uses TRBV29-1 and TRBJ2-1, with D perhaps TRBD2 (5 bases). Trimming shortened V by 3 bases and J by 8 bases, and 11 bases separated the two germline ends. CDR1 and CDR2 from the germline V gene are SQVTM and ANQGSEA. The CDR3 covers 12 residues. Here the CDR3 reads CSVELSGDEQFF. CDR3 nucleotide sequence: TGCAGCGTTGAGTTGTCCGGGGATGAGCAGTTCTTC.

V gene TRBV4-3 combines with J gene TRBJ1-6; tentative D call: TRBD1 (6 bases). Germline V CDR1 and CDR2: LGHNA, YSLEER. V lost 1 base and J 7 bases, leaving 11 bases between the germline ends. This CDR3 comprises 15 residues. Here the CDR3 reads CASSQAPQGNSPLHF. The CDR3 nucleotides read TGCGCCAGCAGCCAAGCTCCCCAGGGGAATTCACCCCTCCACTTT.

The chain links TRBV10-2 to TRBJ2-7, with TRBD1 matching over 8 bases. This CDR3 is 13 amino acids long. The J segment lost 2 bases and the V segment lost 8 bases, leaving 5 bases of the junction unmatched. Germline V gene data show CDR1 as WSHSY and CDR2 as SAAADI. The CDR3 DNA follows: TGCGCCAGCCTCCCGACAGGGGCCTACGAGCAGTACTTC. Translated: CASLPTGAYEQYF.

This clonotype was counted only a few times. V usage is TRBV2 and J usage is TRBJ1-2; maybe TRBD1 (5 bases). Germline V gene sequence: CDR1 SNHLY, CDR2 FYNNEI. The V end lost 8 bases, the J end lost 4 bases, and 17 bases lay between the germline ends. This CDR3 region has 14 residues. CDR3 sequence: CASERGSSVYGYTF. DNA of the CDR3: TGTGCCAGCGAACGGGGGTCGTCGGTCTATGGCTACACCTTC.

As regards this clonotype: A clone one base away is much larger, so this may be a read error. This rearrangement joins TRBV25-1 to TRBJ2-6; tentative D call: TRBD1 (5 bases). CDR1 and CDR2 from the germline V gene are MGHDK and SYGVNS. This CDR3 is built from 15 residues. The CDR3 sequence is CASSLHDSGANVPTF. In nucleotides, the CDR3 is TGTGCCAGCAGCCTACATGACTCTGGGGCCAACGTCCCGACTTTC.

Here the CDR3 reads CASSPMLAGGLIVTDTQYF. CDR3 in DNA: TGTGCCAGTAGCCCCATGCTAGCGGGGGGGCTCATTGTCACAGATACGCAGTATTTT. The chain combines TRBV19 with TRBJ2-3, with 12 nucleotides matching TRBD2. J was trimmed by 2 bases and V by 6 bases; bases with no gene match: 15. Germline-derived CDR1 and CDR2 are LNHDA and SQIVND (reference sequence). The CDR3 spans 19 residues. Drawing the rest from reference TRBV19 and TRBJ2-3, the complete variable domain is DGGITQSPKYLFRKEGQNVTLSCEQNLNHDAMYWYRQDPGQGLRLIYYSQIVNDFQKGDIAEGYSVSREKKESFPLTVTSAQKNPTAFYLCASSPMLAGGLIVTDTQYFGPGTRLTVL.

This clonotype has just a few counts. At one end, the junction sequence differs from germline, possibly due to a read error. The chain recombines TRBV3-1 with TRBJ2-7; 12 bases align to TRBD2. This CDR3 has 13 residues. Germline V lookup: CDR1 LGHDT, CDR2 YNNKEL (reference sequence). This CDR3 reads CAGSPGLAGEQYF. CDR3 coding DNA: TGTGCCGGCAGCCCGGGACTAGCGGGCGAGCAGTACTTC.

The sample holds a few counts of this clonotype. The CDR3 loop reads CSARDPLSYEQYF. The CDR3 DNA sequence: TGCAGTGCGAGGGATCCGCTCTCCTACGAGCAGTACTTC. The chain links TRBV20-1 to TRBJ2-7, with D perhaps TRBD2 (5 bases). The V and J ends lost 6 bases and 0 bases respectively, with 12 bases between them. This CDR3 comprises 13 residues. Germline lookup yields CDR1 DFQATT and CDR2 SNEGSKA (reference sequence).

This clonotype came up many times. The rearrangement links TRBV5-1 to TRBJ1-1; no definite D call. Trimming cost V 1 base and J 1 base, with 8 bases left between them. The CDR3 spans 14 residues. Germline V gives CDR1 SGHRS, CDR2 YFSETQ. This CDR3 is CASSLRPANTEAFF. Written as DNA, the CDR3 is TGCGCCAGCAGCTTGAGGCCGGCGAACACTGAAGCTTTCTTT.